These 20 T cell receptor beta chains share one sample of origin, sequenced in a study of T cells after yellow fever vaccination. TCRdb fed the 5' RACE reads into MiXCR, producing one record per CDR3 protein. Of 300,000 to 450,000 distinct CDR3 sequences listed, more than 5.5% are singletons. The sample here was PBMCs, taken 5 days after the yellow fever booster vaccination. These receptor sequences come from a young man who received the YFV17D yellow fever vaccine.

The CDR3 loop reads CASTLEAQNNEQYF. The CDR3 nucleotides read TGTGCCAGCACCCTAGAGGCGCAAAATAACGAGCAGTACTTC. The rearrangement uses TRBV7-8 and TRBJ2-7; D ambiguous. Trimming cost V 7 bases and J 5 bases, with 18 bases left between them. The CDR3 has 14 amino acids. The germline CDR1 and CDR2 sequences are SGHVS and FQNEAQ.

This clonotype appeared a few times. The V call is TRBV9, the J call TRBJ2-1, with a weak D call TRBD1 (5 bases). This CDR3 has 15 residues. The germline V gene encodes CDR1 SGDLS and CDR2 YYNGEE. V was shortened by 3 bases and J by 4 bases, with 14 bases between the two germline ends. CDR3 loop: CASSALGENYNEQFF. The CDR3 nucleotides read TGTGCCAGCAGCGCGCTAGGGGAAAATTACAATGAGCAGTTCTTC.

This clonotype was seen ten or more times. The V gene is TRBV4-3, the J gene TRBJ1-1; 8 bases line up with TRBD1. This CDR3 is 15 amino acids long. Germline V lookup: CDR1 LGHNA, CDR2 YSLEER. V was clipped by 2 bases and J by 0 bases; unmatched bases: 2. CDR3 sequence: CASSQRTGMNTEAFF. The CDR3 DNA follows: TGCGCCAGCAGCCAACGGACAGGGATGAACACTGAAGCTTTCTTT.

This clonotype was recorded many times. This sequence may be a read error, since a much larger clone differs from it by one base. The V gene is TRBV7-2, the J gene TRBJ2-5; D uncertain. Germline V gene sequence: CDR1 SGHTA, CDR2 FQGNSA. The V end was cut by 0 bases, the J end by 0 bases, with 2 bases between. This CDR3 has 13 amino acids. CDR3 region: CASSLADQETQYF. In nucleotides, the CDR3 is TGTGCCAGCAGCTTAGCGGACCAAGAGACCCAGTACTTC. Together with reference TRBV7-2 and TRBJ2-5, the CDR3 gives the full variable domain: GAGVSQSPSNKVTEKGKDVELRCDPISGHTALYWYRQSLGQGLEFLIYFQGNSAPDKSGLPSDRFSAERTGGSVSTLTIQRTQQEDSAVYLCASSLADQETQYFGPGTRLLVL.

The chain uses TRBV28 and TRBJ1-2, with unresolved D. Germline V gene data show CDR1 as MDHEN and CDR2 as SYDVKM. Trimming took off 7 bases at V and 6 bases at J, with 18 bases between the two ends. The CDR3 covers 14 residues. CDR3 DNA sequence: TGTGCCAGCACCCTAGGGAAGGGCTTCAATGGCTACACCTTC. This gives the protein CASTLGKGFNGYTF.

The CDR3 sequence is CSVGFTSGIQETQYF. The CDR3 region has the DNA TGCAGCGTTGGCTTCACTAGCGGGATACAAGAGACCCAGTACTTC. The gene calls are TRBV29-1 and TRBJ2-5; TRBD2 matches 10 bases. Per the germline V gene, CDR1 is SQVTM and CDR2 is ANQGSEA. This CDR3 spans 15 amino acids. V shed 4 bases and J 2 bases; nucleotides not matched to a gene: 7.

The CDR3 loop reads CASLGTSGRFYNEQFF. As DNA, the CDR3 is TGTGCCAGCCTTGGGACTAGCGGGAGATTCTACAATGAGCAGTTCTTC. The rearrangement uses TRBV12-3 or TRBV12-4 and TRBJ2-1; TRBD2 matches 14 bases. The CDR3 is 16 amino acids. Losses at the gene ends were 8 bases for V and 3 bases for J; bases not matched to a gene: 6.

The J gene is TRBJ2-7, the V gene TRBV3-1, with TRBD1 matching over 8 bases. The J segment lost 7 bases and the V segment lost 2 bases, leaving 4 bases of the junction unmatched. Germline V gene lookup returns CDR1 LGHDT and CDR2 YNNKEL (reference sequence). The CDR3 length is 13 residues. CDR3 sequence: CASSQRTGQEQYF. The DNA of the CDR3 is TGTGCCAGCAGCCAAAGGACAGGGCAAGAGCAGTACTTC.

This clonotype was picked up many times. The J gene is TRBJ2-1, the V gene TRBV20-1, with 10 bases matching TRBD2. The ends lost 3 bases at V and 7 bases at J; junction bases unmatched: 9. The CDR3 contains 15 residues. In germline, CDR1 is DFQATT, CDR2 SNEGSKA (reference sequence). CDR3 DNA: TGCAGTGCTAGGTTTGGTCTAGCGGGAGAAAATGAGCAGTTCTTC. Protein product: CSARFGLAGENEQFF.

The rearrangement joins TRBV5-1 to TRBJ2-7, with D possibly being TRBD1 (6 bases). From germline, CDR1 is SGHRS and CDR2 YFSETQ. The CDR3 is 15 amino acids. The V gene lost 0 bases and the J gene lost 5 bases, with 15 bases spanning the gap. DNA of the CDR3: TGCGCCAGCAGCTTGGCGAATCCTGGACAGCACGAGCAGTACTTC. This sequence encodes CASSLANPGQHEQYF. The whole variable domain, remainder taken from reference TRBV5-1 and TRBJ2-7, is KAGVTQTPRYLIKTRGQQVTLSCSPISGHRSVSWYQQTPGQGLQFLFEYFSETQRNKGNFPGRFSGRQFSNSRSEMNVSTLELGDSALYLCASSLANPGQHEQYFGPGTRLTVT.

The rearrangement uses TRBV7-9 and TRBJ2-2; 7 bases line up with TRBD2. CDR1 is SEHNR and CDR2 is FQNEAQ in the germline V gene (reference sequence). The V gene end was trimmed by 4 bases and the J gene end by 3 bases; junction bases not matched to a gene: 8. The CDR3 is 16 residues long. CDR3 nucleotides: TGTGCCAGCAGCTCTAGGACTAGTTGGGACACCGGGGAGCTGTTTTTT. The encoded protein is CASSSRTSWDTGELFF.

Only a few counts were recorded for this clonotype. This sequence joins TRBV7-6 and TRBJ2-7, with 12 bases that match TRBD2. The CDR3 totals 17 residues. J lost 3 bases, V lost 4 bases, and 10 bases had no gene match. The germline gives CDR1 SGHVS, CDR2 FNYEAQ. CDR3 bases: TGTGCCAGCAGCTCTCGACTAGCGGGGGTCCCAATCTACGAGCAGTACTTC. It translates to CASSSRLAGVPIYEQYF.

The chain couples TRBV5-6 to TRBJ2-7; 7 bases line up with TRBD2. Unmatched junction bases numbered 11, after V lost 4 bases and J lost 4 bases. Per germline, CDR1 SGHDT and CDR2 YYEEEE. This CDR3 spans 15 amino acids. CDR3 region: CASSHPTTSRYEQYF. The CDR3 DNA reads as TGTGCCAGCAGCCATCCTACGACTAGCAGATACGAGCAGTACTTC.

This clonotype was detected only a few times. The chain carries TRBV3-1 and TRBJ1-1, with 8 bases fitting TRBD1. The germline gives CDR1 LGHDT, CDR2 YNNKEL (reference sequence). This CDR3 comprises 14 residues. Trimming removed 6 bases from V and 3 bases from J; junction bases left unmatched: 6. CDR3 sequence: CASRDTGGDTEAFF. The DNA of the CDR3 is TGTGCCAGCAGAGACACAGGGGGGGACACTGAAGCTTTCTTT.

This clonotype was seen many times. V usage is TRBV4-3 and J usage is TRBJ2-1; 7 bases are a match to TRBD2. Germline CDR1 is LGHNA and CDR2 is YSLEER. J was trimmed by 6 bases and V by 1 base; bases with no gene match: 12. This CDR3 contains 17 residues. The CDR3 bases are TGCGCCAGCAGCCAAGTATGGTCCAGCGGGATTCCCAATGAGCAGTTCTTC. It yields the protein CASSQVWSSGIPNEQFF.

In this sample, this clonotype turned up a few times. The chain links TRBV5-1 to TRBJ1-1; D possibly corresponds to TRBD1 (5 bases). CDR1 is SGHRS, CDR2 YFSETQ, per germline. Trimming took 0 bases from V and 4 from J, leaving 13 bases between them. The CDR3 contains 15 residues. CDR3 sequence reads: CASSLGDGGVTEAFF. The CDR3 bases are TGCGCCAGCAGCTTGGGGGACGGAGGGGTCACTGAAGCTTTCTTT.

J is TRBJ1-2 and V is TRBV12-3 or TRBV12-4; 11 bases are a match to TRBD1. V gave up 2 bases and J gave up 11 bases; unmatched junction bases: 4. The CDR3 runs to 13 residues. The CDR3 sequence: CASSLRDRGLYTF. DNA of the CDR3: TGTGCCAGCAGTTTAAGGGACAGGGGGTTGTACACCTTC.

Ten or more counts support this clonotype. The CDR3 bases are TGTGCCAGCAGCTCGACCCGCGGCGGGGAGCTGTTTTTT. This encodes CASSSTRGGELFF. This chain links TRBV7-8 with TRBJ2-2; the D is unclear. This CDR3 is 13 amino acids long. The V end was cut by 4 bases, the J end by 7 bases, with 10 bases between. Germline CDR1 is SGHVS and CDR2 is FQNEAQ.

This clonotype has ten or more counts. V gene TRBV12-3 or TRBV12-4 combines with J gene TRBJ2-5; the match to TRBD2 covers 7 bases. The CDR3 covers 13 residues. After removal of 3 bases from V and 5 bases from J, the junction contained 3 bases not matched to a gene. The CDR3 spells CASSLGGPETQYF. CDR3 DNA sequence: TGTGCCAGCAGTTTGGGAGGGCCGGAGACCCAGTACTTC.

In nucleotides, the CDR3 is TGTGCCAGCAGCTCAGGACTGATGCAGTATTTT. It codes for CASSSGLMQYF. V and J are TRBV7-2 and TRBJ2-3; weak D call: TRBD2 (5 bases). CDR1 is SGHTA, CDR2 FQGNSA, per germline. V shed 4 bases and J shed 11 bases, with 10 bases lying between them. The CDR3 is made up of 11 amino acids.